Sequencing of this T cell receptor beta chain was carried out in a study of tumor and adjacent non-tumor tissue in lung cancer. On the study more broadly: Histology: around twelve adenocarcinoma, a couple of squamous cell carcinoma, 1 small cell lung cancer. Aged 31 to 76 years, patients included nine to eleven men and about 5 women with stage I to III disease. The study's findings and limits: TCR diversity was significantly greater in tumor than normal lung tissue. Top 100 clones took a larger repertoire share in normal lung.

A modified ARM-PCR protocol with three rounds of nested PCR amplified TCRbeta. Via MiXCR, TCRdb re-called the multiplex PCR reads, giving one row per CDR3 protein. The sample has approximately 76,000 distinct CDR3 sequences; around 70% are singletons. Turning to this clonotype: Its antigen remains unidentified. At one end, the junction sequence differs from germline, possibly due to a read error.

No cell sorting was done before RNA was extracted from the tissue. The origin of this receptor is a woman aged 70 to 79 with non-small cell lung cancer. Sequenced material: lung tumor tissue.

The CDR3 DNA reads TGTACCAGCAGCTTCGACGGGTTGTTGGGGGCCAACGTTCTGACTTTC. This encodes CTSSFDGLLGANVLTF. The chain combines TRBV5-4 with TRBJ2-6, with D possibly being TRBD1 (6 bases). The CDR3 spans 16 residues. Germline values: CDR1 SGHNT, CDR2 YYREEE (reference sequence).